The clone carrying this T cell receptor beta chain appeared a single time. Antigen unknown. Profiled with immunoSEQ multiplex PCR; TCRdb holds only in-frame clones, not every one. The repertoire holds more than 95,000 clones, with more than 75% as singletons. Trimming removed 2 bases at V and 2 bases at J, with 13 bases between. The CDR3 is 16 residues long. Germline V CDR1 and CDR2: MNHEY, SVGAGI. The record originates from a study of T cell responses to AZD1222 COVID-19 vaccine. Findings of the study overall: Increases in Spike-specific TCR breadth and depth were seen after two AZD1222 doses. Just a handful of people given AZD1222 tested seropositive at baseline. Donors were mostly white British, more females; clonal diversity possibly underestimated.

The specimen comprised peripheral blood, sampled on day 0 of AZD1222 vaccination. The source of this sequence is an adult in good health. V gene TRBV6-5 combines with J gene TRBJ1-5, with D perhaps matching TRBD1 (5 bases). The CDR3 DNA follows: TGTGCCAGCAGTTACCTCCCCGGGGACGGCAATCAGCCCCAGCATTTT. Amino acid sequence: CASSYLPGDGNQPQHF.